The 2 T cell receptor beta chains below were found in one sample sequenced in a study of T-cell memory formation after mild COVID-19 (dated by TCRdb to the early 2020s). Receptor amplification or capture employed 5' RACE. Data came from an Illumina NovaSeq 6000. The raw public reads went through TCRdb reprocessing: fastp at Q25, MiXCR clone calling, in-frame beta chains kept. Identical CDR3 protein sequences are pooled into one entry, listed with their most common genes and DNA. Counted in this sample were about 340,000 distinct CDR3 sequences; more than 15% of them appeared once. The leading ten clones occupy around 20% of the sample. Sequenced material: PBMCs or a T cell subset sorted from them (not recorded which). Source of these receptors: a man younger than 30 who had mild COVID-19 (a few samples of this study predate the infection). The sample titles of this study are shuffled in the database, so cell type and time point are left out; the donor was told from shared clones.

The rearrangement uses TRBV7-9 and TRBJ1-6; possibly TRBD1 for D (5 bases). Trimming pared 5 bases from V and 8 bases from J, leaving 13 bases between. The germline V gene encodes CDR1 SEHNR and CDR2 FQNEAQ (reference sequence). The CDR3 has 14 amino acids. CDR3 protein: CASSPGRGDSPLHF. CDR3 in DNA: TGTGCCAGCAGCCCGGGGCGAGGGGATTCACCCCTCCACTTT.

This clonotype was counted ten times or more. The chain has TRBV4-2 and TRBJ2-1, with TRBD2 identical over 10 bases. In germline, CDR1 is LGHNA, CDR2 YNFKEQ. The CDR3 spans 20 residues. With V trimmed by 1 base and J by 0 bases, 12 bases remained unmatched. CDR3 sequence (DNA): TGTGCCAGCAGCCAAGTTTTGGCTAGCGGGGGCCTTAGCTCCTACAATGAGCAGTTCTTC. This translates into CASSQVLASGGLSSYNEQFF.